One and the same sample provided the 7 T cell receptor beta chains below, sequenced in a study of cytotoxic CD8 clonotypes in ibrutinib-treated CLL. Clones were sequenced by immunoSEQ multiplex PCR, and TCRdb holds only the in-frame ones, with some missing. The sample carries around 92,000 clones, roughly three quarters recorded once. The sample in question was PBMCs, obtained after 24 months of ibrutinib treatment. The source of these receptors is a human donor with chronic lymphocytic leukemia.

V and J are TRBV19 and TRBJ2-3, with D tentatively TRBD1 (6 bases). The CDR3 covers 14 residues. V dropped 6 bases and J dropped 6 bases, with 16 bases sitting between them. Germline CDR1 reads LNHDA; CDR2 reads SQIVND (reference sequence). This chain's CDR3 is CASSLSGTSDTQYF. Here the CDR3 DNA reads TGTGCCAGTAGCCTCTCCGGGACATCGGATACGCAGTATTTT. Based on the CDR3 plus reference TRBV19 and TRBJ2-3, the full variable domain is DGGITQSPKYLFRKEGQNVTLSCEQNLNHDAMYWYRQDPGQGLRLIYYSQIVNDFQKGDIAEGYSVSREKKESFPLTVTSAQKNPTAFYLCASSLSGTSDTQYFGPGTRLTVL.

This chain links TRBV6-1 with TRBJ1-2; TRBD1 matches 9 bases. Germline CDR1 is MNHNS and CDR2 is SASEGT. The length of the CDR3 is 14 residues. Losses at the gene ends were 3 bases for V and 7 bases for J; bases not matched to a gene: 6. This CDR3 is CASSEQQGARGYTF. The CDR3 nucleotides are TGTGCCAGCAGTGAGCAACAGGGGGCGCGTGGCTACACCTTC.

The gene calls are TRBV7-3 and TRBJ2-3; D not resolved. The CDR3 consists of 12 residues. Germline loops: CDR1 SGHTA, CDR2 FQGTGA. Trimming removed 4 bases from V and 6 bases from J, with 8 bases in between. CDR3: CASSSTTDTQYF. The CDR3, as DNA: TGTGCCAGCAGCTCCACCACCGATACGCAGTATTTT.

This clone was seen only a few times. The V and J genes are TRBV29-1 and TRBJ2-1; D gene uncertain. The CDR3 is 14 amino acids. The germline V gene encodes CDR1 SQVTM and CDR2 ANQGSEA. The ends were cut back, 6 bases at V and 6 bases at J, with 18 bases in the middle. CDR3 nucleotide sequence: TGCAGCGTCTCGTCCGGGCCTTTTAGCAATGAGCAGTTCTTC. Protein: CSVSSGPFSNEQFF.

The rearrangement uses TRBV6-1 and TRBJ1-1, with 8 bases fitting TRBD1. This CDR3 has 14 residues. CDR1 is MNHNS and CDR2 is SASEGT in the germline V gene. J gave up 1 base and V 6 bases, and 4 bases lay outside the gene matches. The CDR3 DNA reads TGTGCCAGCAGGCAGGGGGCGGCGAACACTGAAGCTTTCTTT. It is translated as CASRQGAANTEAFF.

The chain couples TRBV5-6 to TRBJ2-2; 10 positions agree with TRBD2. The junction had 2 bases not matched to a gene; V was cut back by 0 bases and J by 0 bases. This CDR3 is built from 17 residues. Germline-derived CDR1 and CDR2 are SGHDT and YYEEEE. The CDR3, as DNA: TGTGCCAGCAGCTTGGCCGGACTAGCGGCGAACACCGGGGAGCTGTTTTTT. It translates to CASSLAGLAANTGELFF. The complete variable domain, with remaining parts taken from reference TRBV5-6 and TRBJ2-2, reads DAGVTQSPTHLIKTRGQQVTLRCSPKSGHDTVSWYQQALGQGPQFIFQYYEEEERQRGNFPDRFSGHQFPNYSSELNVNALLLGDSALYLCASSLAGLAANTGELFFGEGSRLTVL.

The gene calls are TRBV5-4 and TRBJ2-3; a weak D match, TRBD1 (6 bases). Per germline, CDR1 SGHNT and CDR2 YYREEE (reference sequence). The CDR3 contains 14 residues. V gave up 4 bases and J gave up 4 bases, with 13 bases separating them. DNA for the CDR3: TGTGCCAGCAGCAGTCGGGACAACCCAGATACGCAGTATTTT. It translates to CASSSRDNPDTQYF.